A selection of T cell receptor beta chains follows, all from one sample in a study of patients and donors after allogeneic stem cell transplantation. TCRdb re-called the RT-PCR reads through MiXCR, storing one row per CDR3 protein. Of about 23,000 distinct CDR3 sequences in the sample, 25% to 30% were seen once. The specimen sequenced was blood, either unsorted or a sorted T cell fraction (not recorded which). Source of these receptors: a human donor who was either an allogeneic HSCT recipient or a stem cell or donor lymphocyte infusion donor (not recorded which). It is not recorded whose cells these are; they may come from a transplant donor. CDR3s include the opening cysteine and the closing phenylalanine or tryptophan. A D gene is named only where the DNA matches it firmly. A clone size is listed for some rows: how often the clone was seen (once, few, many), or a class if it is expanded.

.	TRBV12-3/TRBV12-4	few	TRBJ2-1	CASNAFYNEQFF	TGTGCCAGCAATGCCTTCTACAATGAGCAGTTCTTC
TRBD2	TRBV10-3	medium-sized	TRBJ2-2	CAMGLAENTGELFF	TGTGCCATGGGACTAGCGGAGAACACCGGGGAGCTGTTTTTT
.	TRBV5-6	.	TRBJ2-2	CASSLRTTGELFF	TGTGCCAGCAGCTTGAGAACCACCGGGGAGCTGTTTTTT
.	TRBV20-1	.	TRBJ1-2	CSGGYGYTF	TGCAGTGGGGGGTATGGCTACACCTTC
TRBD2	TRBV12-3/TRBV12-4	.	TRBJ2-2	CASSLTSGGAYTGELFF	TGTGCCAGCAGCCTGACTAGCGGGGGAGCGTACACCGGGGAGCTGTTTTTT
TRBD1	TRBV4-3	.	TRBJ1-4	CASSQSGTGNEKLFF	TGCGCCAGCAGCCAATCCGGGACAGGGAACGAAAAACTGTTTTTT
.	TRBV6-1	.	TRBJ2-7	CASSKDRAYEQYF	TGTGCCAGCAGCAAGGACAGAGCCTACGAGCAGTACTTC
TRBD1	TRBV5-1	few	TRBJ1-5	CASSTGTGDNQPQHF	TGCGCCAGCAGCACCGGGACAGGGGACAATCAGCCCCAGCATTTT
.	TRBV5-6	.	TRBJ1-1	CASSFSRGTEAFF	TGTGCCAGCAGCTTCAGCAGGGGTACTGAAGCTTTCTTT
TRBD1	TRBV12-3/TRBV12-4	.	TRBJ1-5	CASSLRTGPINQPQHF	TGTGCCAGCAGTTTAAGGACAGGGCCGATCAATCAGCCCCAGCATTTT
TRBD1	TRBV20-1	few	TRBJ2-1	CSARTGDGYNEQFF	TGCAGTGCAAGAACAGGGGACGGCTACAATGAGCAGTTCTTC
.	TRBV20-1	many	TRBJ1-4	CSCEAGPFNEKLFF	TGCAGTTGCGAGGCGGGGCCCTTTAATGAAAAACTGTTTTTT
.	TRBV7-9	.	TRBJ1-3	CASSLGGTGNTIYF	TGTGCCAGCAGCTTAGGGGGCACTGGAAACACCATATATTTT
.	TRBV20-1	medium-sized	TRBJ1-6	CSARRDSYNSPLHF	TGCAGTGCTAGAAGGGACTCCTATAATTCACCCCTCCACTTT
.	TRBV4-3	few	TRBJ2-3	CASSPTGAGSTDTQYF	TGCGCCAGCAGTCCCACTGGGGCAGGGAGCACAGATACGCAGTATTTT
TRBD1	TRBV18	.	TRBJ2-5	CASSWGQGRQETQYF	TGTGCCAGCTCATGGGGACAGGGAAGGCAAGAGACCCAGTACTTC
.	TRBV5-6	.	TRBJ1-6	CASRDYRSSYNSPLHF	TGTGCCAGCAGGGATTACAGGAGCTCCTATAATTCACCCCTCCACTTT
.	TRBV24-1	.	TRBJ2-3	CATSGTADTQYF	TGTGCCACCAGTGGGACGGCAGATACGCAGTATTTT
.	TRBV9	few	TRBJ1-2	CASSPGLVDFGYTF	TGTGCCAGCAGCCCGGGACTAGTGGATTTTGGCTACACCTTC
.	TRBV12-3/TRBV12-4	.	TRBJ1-5	CASSLGERQPQHF	TGTGCCAGCAGTTTGGGGGAGAGGCAGCCCCAGCATTTT
.	TRBV6-5	medium-sized	TRBJ1-4	CASSYGGATNEKLFF	TGTGCCAGCAGTTACGGAGGAGCAACTAATGAAAAACTGTTTTTT
.	TRBV9	few	TRBJ2-7	CASSVAGADYEQYF	TGTGCCAGCAGCGTAGCCGGGGCGGACTACGAGCAGTACTTC
.	TRBV10-3	few	TRBJ2-5	CATRGGDREETQYF	TGTGCCACTCGGGGGGGAGACAGGGAAGAGACCCAGTACTTC
.	TRBV5-1	few	TRBJ1-4	CASSFGTVYEKLFF	TGCGCCAGCAGCTTCGGGACGGTGTACGAAAAACTGTTTTTT
.	TRBV28	.	TRBJ1-3	CASSLAYTIYF	TGTGCCAGCAGTTTGGCTTACACCATATATTTT
.	TRBV5-5	.	TRBJ1-3	CASSPRPAAGNTIYF	TGTGCCAGCAGCCCGCGGCCCGCGGCGGGAAACACCATATATTTT
.	TRBV7-2	.	TRBJ1-5	CASSLASRHQPQHF	TGTGCCAGCAGCTTAGCCAGCAGGCATCAGCCCCAGCATTTT
.	TRBV15	.	TRBJ1-1	CATSRGRLMNTEAFF	TGTGCCACCAGCAGAGGCCGACTCATGAACACTGAAGCTTTCTTT
.	TRBV18	few	TRBJ1-1	CASSPQRGLNTEAFF	TGTGCCAGCTCACCACAGAGGGGACTGAACACTGAAGCTTTCTTT
.	TRBV3-2	.	TRBJ1-5	CASSQDGVANQPQHF	TGTGCCAGCAGCCAAGATGGAGTCGCCAATCAGCCCCAGCATTTT
TRBD2	TRBV24-1	few	TRBJ2-1	CATSEPTSGAINEQFF	TGTGCCACCAGTGAGCCGACTAGCGGGGCGATCAATGAGCAGTTCTTC
.	TRBV4-3	.	TRBJ1-1	CASSQDILGGTEAFF	TGCGCCAGCAGCCAAGATATCCTGGGGGGCACTGAAGCTTTCTTT
.	TRBV2	.	TRBJ2-5	CASSVWSGQETQYF	TGTGCCAGCAGTGTGTGGTCAGGGCAAGAGACCCAGTACTTC
.	TRBV20-1	few	TRBJ1-2	CSARDTGRGWGSYTF	TGCAGTGCTAGGGACACAGGTCGGGGATGGGGGAGCTACACCTTC
TRBD2	TRBV9	.	TRBJ2-3	CASSPLTSGGTDTQYF	TGTGCCAGCAGCCCTTTGACTAGCGGGGGTACAGATACGCAGTATTTT
.	TRBV6-5	few	TRBJ2-1	CASSYSRVYEQFF	TGTGCCAGCAGTTACTCGCGGGTTTATGAGCAGTTCTTC
.	TRBV4-2	.	TRBJ1-5	CASSRSGGAARDQPQHF	TGTGCCAGCAGCCGGTCGGGGGGGGCCGCCCGGGATCAGCCCCAGCATTTT
.	TRBV20-1	.	TRBJ1-1	CSAPRAYTEAFF	TGCAGCGCCCCCAGGGCCTACACTGAAGCTTTCTTT
TRBD1	TRBV28	.	TRBJ1-2	CASSHYRGRGYTF	TGTGCCAGCAGCCATTACAGGGGCCGCGGCTACACCTTC
.	TRBV20-1	once	TRBJ1-1	CSAQPLGRVPTEAFF	TGCAGTGCTCAGCCCCTTGGCAGGGTTCCCACTGAAGCTTTCTTT
.	TRBV7-2	few	TRBJ1-2	CASSLETLPGNGYTF	TGTGCCAGCAGCTTAGAGACGCTTCCAGGGAATGGCTACACCTTC
.	TRBV6-5	.	TRBJ2-6	CASSYSAGSGANVLTF	TGTGCCAGCAGTTACTCGGCGGGGTCTGGGGCCAACGTCCTGACTTTC
.	TRBV4-3	many	TRBJ1-5	CASSQDWDYQPQHF	TGCGCCAGCAGCCAAGACTGGGATTATCAGCCCCAGCATTTT
.	TRBV12-3/TRBV12-4	medium-sized	TRBJ2-1	CASSTLATAGEQFF	TGTGCCAGCAGCACCCTCGCGACAGCAGGCGAGCAGTTCTTC
TRBD1	TRBV10-2	.	TRBJ1-1	CASSTGVRTGAFF	TGCGCCAGCAGTACAGGGGTTCGGACTGGAGCTTTCTTT
TRBD1	TRBV12-3/TRBV12-4	many	TRBJ1-5	CASSTGQGADQPQHF	TGTGCCAGCAGTACCGGACAGGGGGCTGATCAGCCCCAGCATTTT
.	TRBV7-3	few	TRBJ2-5	CASSLHGDQETQYF	TGTGCCAGCAGCCTTCACGGGGATCAAGAGACCCAGTACTTC
TRBD2	TRBV20-1	.	TRBJ2-1	CSARDRTGLAGGTYNEQFF	TGCAGTGCTAGAGATAGAACCGGACTAGCGGGGGGGACCTACAATGAGCAGTTCTTC